The 2 T cell receptor beta chains presented below share a single source sample, sequenced in a study of T cell responses to AZD1222 COVID-19 vaccine. Some clones are missing from TCRdb's copy, which holds only in-frame ones; the method was immunoSEQ multiplex PCR. The data show 99,000 or so clones, with nearly 95% seen just once and around 4.7% held by the top ten. The sequencing here drew on peripheral blood, taken on day 0 of AZD1222 vaccination. The receptors come from an adult in good health.

The CDR3 DNA reads as TGTGCCAGCAGTTTGACCACTGAAGCTTTCTTT. Amino acid sequence: CASSLTTEAFF. The chain couples TRBV28 to TRBJ1-1; D remains unclear. Germline CDR1 MDHEN, CDR2 SYDVKM. Trimming cost V 3 bases and J 4 bases, with 3 bases left between them. The CDR3 loop spans 11 amino acids.

The rearrangement links TRBV28 to TRBJ2-5, with 7 bases fitting TRBD2. The junction had 7 bases not matched to a gene; V was cut back by 3 bases and J by 6 bases. Germline V lookup: CDR1 MDHEN, CDR2 SYDVKM. The CDR3 totals 14 residues. CDR3 sequence reads: CASSFFGTTQTQYF. The CDR3 DNA sequence: TGTGCCAGCAGTTTTTTCGGGACTACCCAGACCCAGTACTTC.